The rows below give T cell receptor beta chains drawn from one sample of a study of cytomegalovirus exposure and HLA in healthy donors. Sequenced by immunoSEQ multiplex PCR; TCRdb stores in-frame clones only, minus some. The listing contains roughly 100,000 clones. The material sequenced was PBMCs. The receptor source for this set is a man aged 50 to 59 in good health and CMV-seropositive. CDR3s include the opening cysteine and the closing phenylalanine or tryptophan. D genes are given only for firm matches.

length	V	J	D	DNA	CDR3
13	TRBV19	TRBJ1-2	-	TGTGCCAGTACACCCGGGACAAGCTATGGCTACACCTTC	CASTPGTSYGYTF
14	TRBV30	TRBJ2-1	-	TGTGCCTGGAGTTTTGGTAGCGCCGACAATGAGCAGTTCTTC	CAWSFGSADNEQFF
15	TRBV2	TRBJ2-7	TRBD1	TGTGCCAGCAGTAAGACAGGGCCCACAAACTACGAGCAGTACTTC	CASSKTGPTNYEQYF
15	TRBV5-6	TRBJ2-3	TRBD2	TGTGCCAGCAGCCCGGGACTAGGGAGCACAGATACGCAGTATTTT	CASSPGLGSTDTQYF
13	TRBV10-3	TRBJ1-1	TRBD1	TGTGCCATCAGGGTGACAGGGAACTCTGAAGCTTTCTTT	CAIRVTGNSEAFF
16	TRBV7-2	TRBJ1-5	TRBD1	TGTGCCAGCAGCTCCGGGACAGGGTCGAGCAATCAGCCCCAGCATTTT	CASSSGTGSSNQPQHF
13	TRBV18	TRBJ1-1	-	TGTGCCAGCTCACCATCGGAGGACACTGAAGCTTTCTTT	CASSPSEDTEAFF
17	TRBV11-2	TRBJ1-2	TRBD1	TGTGCCAGCAGCGCAAACTTCCTCAGGGGGCGATGGGGTGGCTACACCTTC	CASSANFLRGRWGGYTF
14	TRBV2	TRBJ1-5	-	TGTGCCAGCCAGGGTGGGGTAAACAATCAGCCCCAGCATTTT	CASQGGVNNQPQHF
15	TRBV9	TRBJ2-3	TRBD1	TGTGCCAGCAGCGTAGGGACAGGGGGCACAGATACGCAGTATTTT	CASSVGTGGTDTQYF
13	TRBV7-9	TRBJ1-1	-	TGTGCCAGCAGCTTCGCAGGACCCGGAGGGGCTTTCTTT	CASSFAGPGGAFF
17	TRBV19	TRBJ1-4	-	TGTGCCAGTAGTCTTTTAGTCGGGATGGCCCGAGGGGAAAAACTGTTTTTT	CASSLLVGMARGEKLFF
14	TRBV6-4	TRBJ2-2	TRBD2	TGTGCCACCCAGCGGGAGGGTGGTACCGGGGAGCTGTTTTTT	CATQREGGTGELFF
16	TRBV9	TRBJ2-2	TRBD2	TGTGCCAGCAGCGCGACTAGCGGGAGAGGCACCGGGGAGCTGTTTTTT	CASSATSGRGTGELFF
16	TRBV6-5	TRBJ1-1	-	TGTGCCAGCAGTTACTCGAATAAACCCATCATTAGTGAAGCTTTCTTT	CASSYSNKPIISEAFF
19	TRBV6-1	TRBJ2-5	TRBD2	TGTGCCAGCAGTGAGCGTAGTCTCCCTGGACTAGCCCTGGGAGAGACCCAGTACTTC	CASSERSLPGLALGETQYF
16	TRBV6-1	TRBJ1-1	-	TGTGCCAGCAGTGAAGCGGACAGAATGCCGGAAACTGAAGCTTTCTTT	CASSEADRMPETEAFF
13	TRBV2	TRBJ1-1	-	TGTGCCAGCCCCAATATAGTGAACACTGAAGCTTTCTTT	CASPNIVNTEAFF
14	TRBV6-6	TRBJ1-5	-	TGTGCCAGCAGGGGAGGGGGTGGCAATCAGCCCCAGCATTTT	CASRGGGGNQPQHF
13	TRBV19	TRBJ2-7	-	TGTGCCAGTAGTCCCCCCGAGGCCTACGAGCAGTACTTC	CASSPPEAYEQYF
14	TRBV25-1	TRBJ1-4	-	TGTGCCAGCAGTGAATATGCGGGGAATGAAAAACTGTTTTTT	CASSEYAGNEKLFF
16	TRBV4-1	TRBJ2-1	TRBD2	TGCGCCAGCAGCCAAGATAGCGGGACTACCTACAATGAGCAGTTCTTC	CASSQDSGTTYNEQFF
16	TRBV7-6	TRBJ1-2	TRBD1	TGTGCCAGCAGCTCAGCCGGGACAGGATCTAACTATGGCTACACCTTC	CASSSAGTGSNYGYTF
12	TRBV2	TRBJ1-1	-	TGTGCCAGCGGGGAGGGGCTAACTGAAGCTTTCTTT	CASGEGLTEAFF
14	TRBV7-9	TRBJ2-7	TRBD2	TGTGCCAGCAGCCTCCTCGGTAGCGGGAACGAGCAGTACTTC	CASSLLGSGNEQYF
15	TRBV4-1	TRBJ1-2	-	TGCGCCAGCAGGTCCACCATCACGGGAAACTATGGCTACACCTTC	CASRSTITGNYGYTF
13	TRBV4-1	TRBJ1-1	-	TGCGCCAGCAGCCAAGAAGGGCCCCAGGGGGCTTTCTTT	CASSQEGPQGAFF
15	TRBV30	TRBJ1-1	TRBD1	TGTGCCTCCACGTTACAGGGGGCGAGGAACACTGAAGCTTTCTTT	CASTLQGARNTEAFF
13	TRBV13	TRBJ2-1	TRBD2	TGTGCCAGCAGCGCTTTCGGACTAGCCATCCAGTTCTTC	CASSAFGLAIQFF
20	TRBV9	TRBJ2-7	TRBD2	TGTGCCAGCAGCCCAAAGAATTCCGGACTAGCGGCGGGGGGGTCTTACGAGCAGTACTTC	CASSPKNSGLAAGGSYEQYF
11	TRBV30	TRBJ2-5	-	TGTGCCTGGAGTCTCGGGGAGACCCAGTACTTC	CAWSLGETQYF
17	TRBV7-9	TRBJ2-1	-	TGTGCCAGCAGCTTAGCCGCCCAGGGGAGCTCCGACAATGAGCAGTTCTTC	CASSLAAQGSSDNEQFF
13	TRBV6-1	TRBJ2-7	-	TGTGCCAGCAGTGGGGGGACTGTGGACGAGCAGTACTTC	CASSGGTVDEQYF
15	TRBV29-1	TRBJ2-1	TRBD2	TGCAGCGTTGTTCGGCTAGCGGGTACATACAATGAGCAGTTCTTC	CSVVRLAGTYNEQFF
14	TRBV11-3	TRBJ2-1	-	TGTGCCAGCAGCCCAGGGGTCAGCTACAATGAGCAGTTCTTC	CASSPGVSYNEQFF
16	TRBV4-3	TRBJ2-1	TRBD2	TGCGCCAGCAGCCAAGAATGGCGGGAGGGCCCAGATGAGCAGTTCTTC	CASSQEWREGPDEQFF
14	TRBV13	TRBJ2-5	-	TGTGCCAGCAGCTTGGGGGCCTACCAAGAGACCCAGTACTTC	CASSLGAYQETQYF
14	TRBV30	TRBJ2-1	TRBD1	TGTGCCTGGACCCCAGGGGGACCCTACAATGAGCAGTTCTTC	CAWTPGGPYNEQFF
13	TRBV7-2	TRBJ2-1	-	TGTGCCAGCAGCTTAGCTCGGGACAATGAGCAGTTCTTC	CASSLARDNEQFF
15	TRBV27	TRBJ1-4	TRBD1	TGTGCCAGTTCCAGGGGGCGCCTTCCCGGAGAAAAACTGTTTTTT	CASSRGRLPGEKLFF
18	TRBV27	TRBJ1-5	-	TGTGCCAGCAGTTCTTTTGGTGGGGAGTGGGAAAGCAATCAGCCCCAGCATTTT	CASSSFGGEWESNQPQHF